This entry concerns a single T cell receptor (beta chain). Its specificity is unknown. Libraries were prepared by immunoSEQ multiplex PCR; TCRdb keeps only in-frame clonotypes and omits some of them. Among tens of thousands of clones listed, less than 85% were seen once. These data belong to a study of vaccination effects on CD4 cells after COVID-19. Turning to the study itself: The cohort was immunized with two doses of either the BNT162b2 or mRNA-1273 vaccine.

Isolating CD4+ T cells followed less than 12 days of culture. IL-2 medium was substituted for half the medium on days 3 and 7. Study-level findings and limits: Common cold coronaviruses were cross-recognized by only 1 of 255 vaccine-induced clones in healthy vaccinees. Limitations: small convalescent group and missing early post-infection timepoints.

The TCR originated in a human donor who received a COVID-19 vaccine. The sequences come from CD4+ T cells from PBMCs cultured without peptide, collected before COVID-19 vaccination.

This CDR3 reads CASLRDTASYEQYF. The CDR3 nucleotides read TGTGCCAGTCTCCGGGACACGGCCTCCTACGAGCAGTACTTC. The rearrangement uses TRBV2 and TRBJ2-7, with D possibly being TRBD1 (6 bases). There are 14 residues in the CDR3. CDR1 is SNHLY and CDR2 is FYNNEI in the germline V gene. V was clipped by 9 bases and J by 0 bases, with 15 bases between them.